A selection of T cell receptor beta chains follows, all from one sample in a study of T-cell memory formation after mild COVID-19. TCRdb passed the 5' RACE reads through MiXCR, listing each CDR3 protein once. The data show under 250,000 distinct CDR3 sequences, approximately 15% seen once. The sample taken for sequencing was PBMCs or a T cell subset sorted from them (not recorded which). The source is an adult woman who had mild COVID-19 (a few samples of this study predate the infection). Cell type and time point are not known. Both conserved end residues are part of each CDR3. D genes are given only for firm matches. Not all rows give a size; the values are once, few, many and, for expanded clones, a class.

v_gene	abundance	d_gene	j_gene	CDR3aa	CDR3nt
TRBV7-2	-	-	TRBJ2-5	CASSRTGWETQYF	TGTGCCAGCAGCCGAACAGGGTGGGAGACCCAGTACTTC
TRBV7-2	-	-	TRBJ2-1	CASSVGTGGPGLVSYNEQFF	TGTGCCAGCAGCGTAGGGACAGGAGGGCCAGGACTAGTCTCCTACAATGAGCAGTTCTTC
TRBV5-1	many	-	TRBJ1-1	CASSLDGYGEAFF	TGCGCCAGCAGCTTGGACGGGTACGGTGAAGCTTTCTTT
TRBV5-1	-	TRBD2	TRBJ2-1	CASSLDGRAYNEQFF	TGCGCCAGCAGCTTGGACGGGAGGGCCTACAATGAGCAGTTCTTC
TRBV12-3/TRBV12-4	-	-	TRBJ2-7	CASSWLEQTYEQYF	TGTGCCAGCAGTTGGCTAGAGCAGACCTACGAGCAGTACTTC
TRBV29-1	-	-	TRBJ2-3	CSVVQGTGTDTQYF	TGCAGCGTGGTACAGGGTACGGGCACAGATACGCAGTATTTT
TRBV18	-	-	TRBJ2-7	CASSPRGGGPEEQYF	TGTGCCAGCTCACCACGTGGAGGGGGGCCGGAGGAGCAGTACTTC
TRBV7-8	few	-	TRBJ1-3	CASSPARHNSGNTIYF	TGTGCCAGCAGCCCAGCTCGGCACAACTCTGGAAACACCATATATTTT
TRBV20-1	few	TRBD1	TRBJ1-1	CSARLDRVRRQRRRTEAFF	TGCAGTGCTAGATTGGACAGGGTTAGGCGTCAACGCCGTCGCACTGAAGCTTTCTTT
TRBV5-6	-	-	TRBJ1-1	CASSFLKGRTEAFF	TGTGCCAGCAGCTTCCTGAAGGGCCGGACTGAAGCTTTCTTT
TRBV29-1	-	-	TRBJ2-1	CSVVQHEQFF	TGCAGCGTTGTCCAGCATGAGCAGTTCTTC
TRBV5-1	few	TRBD1	TRBJ1-1	CASSETGPRRTEAFF	TGCGCCAGCAGCGAGACAGGGCCGCGGCGCACTGAAGCTTTCTTT
TRBV7-3	-	TRBD2	TRBJ2-3	CASSSQAGGGADTQYF	TGTGCCAGCAGCTCGCAAGCGGGGGGAGGGGCAGATACGCAGTATTTT
TRBV5-1	few	TRBD1	TRBJ2-1	CASSLGTGRDEQFF	TGCGCCAGCAGCTTAGGGACAGGGAGAGATGAGCAGTTCTTC
TRBV7-6	few	-	TRBJ2-1	CASSLMSNTNPNEQFF	TGTGCCAGCAGCCTCATGTCGAACACGAATCCCAATGAGCAGTTCTTC
TRBV4-2	few	TRBD1	TRBJ1-1	CASSQRQGSTEAFF	TGTGCCAGCAGCCAGAGACAGGGGTCGACTGAAGCTTTCTTT
TRBV7-8	-	-	TRBJ2-2	CASSFVEGSNTGELFF	TGTGCCAGCAGCTTCGTGGAGGGCTCGAACACCGGGGAGCTGTTTTTT
TRBV6-6	-	-	TRBJ2-5	CASSPPSSGRETQYF	TGTGCCAGCAGCCCCCCGTCGAGTGGGCGAGAGACCCAGTACTTC
TRBV27	-	-	TRBJ2-7	CASSLSLGGYEQYF	TGTGCCAGCAGTTTATCGCTGGGGGGCTACGAGCAGTACTTC
TRBV24-1	-	-	TRBJ2-5	CATSDPRQSQETQYF	TGTGCCACCAGTGACCCAAGACAATCTCAAGAGACCCAGTACTTC
TRBV24-1	few	-	TRBJ2-3	CATSDRTAGDTQYF	TGTGCCACCAGTGATCGGACAGCGGGAGATACGCAGTATTTT
TRBV7-6	-	-	TRBJ1-5	CASSLDRNQPQHF	TGTGCCAGCAGCCTTGACAGGAATCAGCCCCAGCATTTT
TRBV19	few	TRBD1	TRBJ1-1	CASLQTGLDTEAFF	TGTGCCAGTTTACAGACAGGGTTGGACACTGAAGCTTTCTTT
TRBV27	many	-	TRBJ1-1	CASSSSTEAFF	TGTGCCAGCAGTTCAAGCACTGAAGCTTTCTTT
TRBV27	-	-	TRBJ1-6	CASSSWYNSPLHF	TGTGCCAGCAGTTCGTGGTATAATTCACCCCTCCACTTT
TRBV7-9	few	TRBD1	TRBJ1-2	CASRKTSGGVNYGYTF	TGTGCCAGCAGAAAAACATCAGGGGGAGTTAACTATGGCTACACCTTC
TRBV18	-	-	TRBJ2-2	CASSPPFEGLQTGELFF	TGTGCCAGCTCACCACCGTTTGAGGGGTTGCAGACCGGGGAGCTGTTTTTT